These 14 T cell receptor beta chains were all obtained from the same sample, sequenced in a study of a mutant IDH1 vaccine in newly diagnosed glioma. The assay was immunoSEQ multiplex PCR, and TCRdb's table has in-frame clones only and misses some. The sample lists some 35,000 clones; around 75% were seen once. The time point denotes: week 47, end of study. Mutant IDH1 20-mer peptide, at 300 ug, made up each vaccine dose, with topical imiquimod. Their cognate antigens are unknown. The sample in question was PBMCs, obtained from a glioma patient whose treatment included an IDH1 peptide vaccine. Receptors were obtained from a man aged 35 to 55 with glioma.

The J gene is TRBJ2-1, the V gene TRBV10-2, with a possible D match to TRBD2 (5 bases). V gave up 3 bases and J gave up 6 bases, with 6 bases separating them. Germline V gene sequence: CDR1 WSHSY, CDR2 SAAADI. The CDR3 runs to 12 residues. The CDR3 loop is CASSDAGNEQFF. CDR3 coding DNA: TGCGCCAGCAGTGATGCGGGCAATGAGCAGTTCTTC.

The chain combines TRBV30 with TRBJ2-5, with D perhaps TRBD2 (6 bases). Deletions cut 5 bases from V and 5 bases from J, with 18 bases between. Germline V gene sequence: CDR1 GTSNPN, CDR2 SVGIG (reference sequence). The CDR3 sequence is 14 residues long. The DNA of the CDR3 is TGTGCCTGGGCCCCCGGGTACAGCGGGGAGACCCAGTACTTC. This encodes CAWAPGYSGETQYF.

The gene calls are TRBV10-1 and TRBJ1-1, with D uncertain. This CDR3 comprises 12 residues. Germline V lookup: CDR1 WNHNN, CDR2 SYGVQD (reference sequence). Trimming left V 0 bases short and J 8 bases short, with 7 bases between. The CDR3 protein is CASSESIGEAFF. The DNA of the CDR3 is TGCGCCAGCAGTGAGTCGATCGGCGAAGCTTTCTTT.

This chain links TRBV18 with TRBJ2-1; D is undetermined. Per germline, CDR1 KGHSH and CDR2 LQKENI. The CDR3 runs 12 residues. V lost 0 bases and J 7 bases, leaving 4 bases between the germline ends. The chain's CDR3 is CASSPPGNEQFF. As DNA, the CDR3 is TGTGCCAGCTCACCACCTGGGAATGAGCAGTTCTTC.

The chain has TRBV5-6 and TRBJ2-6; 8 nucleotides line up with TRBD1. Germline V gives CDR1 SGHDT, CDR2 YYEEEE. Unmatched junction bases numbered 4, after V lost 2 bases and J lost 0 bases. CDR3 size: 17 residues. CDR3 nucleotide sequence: TGTGCCAGCAGCTTTTGGACAGGGTCCTCTGGGGCCAACGTCCTGACTTTC. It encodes CASSFWTGSSGANVLTF.

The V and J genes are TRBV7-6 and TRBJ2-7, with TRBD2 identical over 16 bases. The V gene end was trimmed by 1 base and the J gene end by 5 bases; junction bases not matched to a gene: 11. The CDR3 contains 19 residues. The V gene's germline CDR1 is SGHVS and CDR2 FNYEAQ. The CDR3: CASSLVGLAGGPSSHEQYF. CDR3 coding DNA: TGTGCCAGCAGCTTAGTGGGACTAGCGGGAGGGCCCTCGTCTCACGAGCAGTACTTC.

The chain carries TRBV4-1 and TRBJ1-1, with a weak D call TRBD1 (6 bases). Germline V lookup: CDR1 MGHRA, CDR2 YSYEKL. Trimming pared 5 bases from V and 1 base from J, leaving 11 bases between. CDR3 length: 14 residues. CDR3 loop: CASSVEGQNTEAFF. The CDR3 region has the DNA TGCGCCAGCAGCGTAGAGGGACAGAACACTGAAGCTTTCTTT.

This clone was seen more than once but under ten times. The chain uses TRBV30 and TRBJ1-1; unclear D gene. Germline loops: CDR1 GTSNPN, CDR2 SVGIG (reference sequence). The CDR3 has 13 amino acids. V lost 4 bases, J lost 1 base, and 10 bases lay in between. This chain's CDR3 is CAWKYASNTEAFF. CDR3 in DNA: TGTGCCTGGAAATATGCGTCGAACACTGAAGCTTTCTTT.

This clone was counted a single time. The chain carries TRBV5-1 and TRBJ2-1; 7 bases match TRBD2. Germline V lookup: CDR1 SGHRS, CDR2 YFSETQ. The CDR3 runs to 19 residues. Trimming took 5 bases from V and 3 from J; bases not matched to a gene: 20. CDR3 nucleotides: TGCGCCAGCAGGGTCCTAGCGGACCCCCGGCTTTCAGTCTACAATGAGCAGTTCTTC. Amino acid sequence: CASRVLADPRLSVYNEQFF.

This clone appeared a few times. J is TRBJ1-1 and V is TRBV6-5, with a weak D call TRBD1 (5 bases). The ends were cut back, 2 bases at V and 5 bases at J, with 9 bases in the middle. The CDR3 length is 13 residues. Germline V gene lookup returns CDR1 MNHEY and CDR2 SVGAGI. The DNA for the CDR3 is TGTGCCAGCAGTTACGGGGCCCGTACTGAAGCTTTCTTT. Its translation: CASSYGARTEAFF.

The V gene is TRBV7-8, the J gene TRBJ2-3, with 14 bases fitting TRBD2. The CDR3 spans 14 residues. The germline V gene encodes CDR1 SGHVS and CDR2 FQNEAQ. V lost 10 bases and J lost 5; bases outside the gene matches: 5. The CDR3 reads CAMGTSGRIDTQYF. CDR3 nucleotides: TGTGCCATGGGGACTAGCGGGAGAATAGATACGCAGTATTTT. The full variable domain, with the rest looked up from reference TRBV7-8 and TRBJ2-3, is GAGVSQSPRYKVAKRGQDVALRCDPISGHVSLFWYQQALGQGPEFLTYFQNEAQLDKSGLPSDRFFAERPEGSVSTLKIQRTQQEDSAVYLCAMGTSGRIDTQYFGPGTRLTVL.

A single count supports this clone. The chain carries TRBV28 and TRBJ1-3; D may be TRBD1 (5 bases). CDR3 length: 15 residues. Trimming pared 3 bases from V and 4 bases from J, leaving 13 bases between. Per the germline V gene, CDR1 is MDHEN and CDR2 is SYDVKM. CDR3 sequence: CASSFVGTGGNTIYF. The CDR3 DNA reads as TGTGCCAGCAGTTTCGTAGGGACGGGCGGAAACACCATATATTTT.

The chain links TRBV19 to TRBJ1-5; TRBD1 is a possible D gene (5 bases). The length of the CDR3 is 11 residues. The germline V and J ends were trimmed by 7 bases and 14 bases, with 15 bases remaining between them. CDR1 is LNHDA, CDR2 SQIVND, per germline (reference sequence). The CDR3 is CASMSGSSEHF. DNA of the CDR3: TGTGCCAGTATGTCAGGGTCCTCCGAGCATTTT.

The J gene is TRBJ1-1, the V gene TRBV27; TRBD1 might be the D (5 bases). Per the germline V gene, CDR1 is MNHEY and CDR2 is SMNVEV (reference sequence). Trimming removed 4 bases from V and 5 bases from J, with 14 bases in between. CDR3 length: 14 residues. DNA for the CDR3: TGTGCCAGCAGTTACCAGGGAGTGGGGACTGAAGCTTTCTTT. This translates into CASSYQGVGTEAFF.